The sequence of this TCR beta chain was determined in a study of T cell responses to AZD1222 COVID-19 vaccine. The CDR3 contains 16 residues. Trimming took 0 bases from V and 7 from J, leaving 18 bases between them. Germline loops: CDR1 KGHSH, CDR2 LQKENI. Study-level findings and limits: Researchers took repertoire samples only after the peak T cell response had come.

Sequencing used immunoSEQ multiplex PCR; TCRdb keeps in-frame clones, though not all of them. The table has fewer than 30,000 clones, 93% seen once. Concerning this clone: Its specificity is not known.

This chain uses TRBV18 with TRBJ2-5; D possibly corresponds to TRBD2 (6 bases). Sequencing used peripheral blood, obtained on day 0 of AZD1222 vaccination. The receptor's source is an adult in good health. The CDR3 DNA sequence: TGTGCCAGCTCACCACCTCTTGTTAGCGGTGGAGGGACCCAGTACTTC. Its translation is CASSPPLVSGGGTQYF.